Detailed here is one T cell receptor beta chain. These data belong to a study of OX40 agonist ivuxolimab in advanced cancers. Assay: immunoSEQ multiplex PCR; the TCRdb copy retains only in-frame clones and omits some. The table shows approximately 84,000 clones, with around 84% occurring only once. CDR3 length: 16 residues. Germline CDR1 and CDR2: SGHDT and YYEEEE. Deletions cut 4 bases from V and 4 bases from J, with 17 bases between. This clonotype originated in an adult with an advanced solid tumor such as melanoma, head and neck, liver or kidney cancer. Specimen: CD4+ or CD8+ T cells sorted from blood, collected in a trial of the OX40 agonist ivuxolimab. This chain connects TRBV5-6 to TRBJ2-2, with a weak D call TRBD2 (5 bases). This chain's CDR3 is CASSAGFGRGTGELFF. The CDR3, as DNA: TGTGCCAGCAGCGCGGGTTTCGGGCGAGGCACCGGGGAGCTGTTTTTT.